A single sample is the source of the 26 T cell receptor beta chains below, sequenced in a study of shared T cell receptors in the human thymus. Profiled with immunoSEQ multiplex PCR; TCRdb holds only in-frame clones, not every one. The data hold almost 550,000 clones, with around 78% observed a single time. This same sample was also taken into another study, of human thymus T cells.

Sequencing used thymocytes. Receptor source: a boy younger than two with a congenital heart defect.

The chain combines TRBV7-2 with TRBJ2-1, with 14 bases matching TRBD2. In germline, CDR1 is SGHTA, CDR2 FQGNSA. J was trimmed by 8 bases and V by 1 base; bases with no gene match: 4. The CDR3 covers 16 residues. CDR3 DNA: TGTGCCAGCAGCTTAGGGGGGACTAGCGGGAGCCATGAGCAGTTCTTC. Amino acid sequence: CASSLGGTSGSHEQFF.

V is TRBV6-8 and J is TRBJ1-5; no clear D. V lost 11 bases and J lost 7, with 18 bases in between. The CDR3 length is 13 residues. CDR1 is MNHGY and CDR2 is SAAAGT in the germline V gene. The CDR3: CAGFEEWVQPQHF. CDR3 nucleotides: TGTGCCGGATTTGAGGAGTGGGTCCAGCCCCAGCATTTT.

This clone turned up a few times. The rearrangement links TRBV29-1 to TRBJ1-1; weak D call: TRBD1 (5 bases). The germline CDR1 and CDR2 sequences are SQVTM and ANQGSEA. The CDR3 is 12 amino acids. The V end was cut by 4 bases, the J end by 3 bases, with 9 bases between. The CDR3 is CSVGGVYTEAFF. For the CDR3, the DNA is TGCAGCGTTGGGGGGGTTTACACTGAAGCTTTCTTT.

V usage is TRBV7-2 and J usage is TRBJ2-4, with a tentative D call TRBD2 (5 bases). This CDR3 is 16 amino acids long. Germline values: CDR1 SGHTA, CDR2 FQGNSA. The V end lost 3 bases, the J end lost 0 bases, and 12 bases lay between the germline ends. Written as DNA, the CDR3 is TGTGCCAGCAGCTTTCTAGCCGGAGTAGCCAAAAACATTCAGTACTTC. Protein: CASSFLAGVAKNIQYF.

This clone was observed once. The V gene is TRBV5-4, the J gene TRBJ2-3; TRBD1 matches 10 bases. The CDR3 length is 17 residues. With V trimmed by 0 bases and J by 5 bases, 9 bases remained unmatched. Germline V gene data show CDR1 as SGHNT and CDR2 as YYREEE (reference sequence). The CDR3 sequence: CASSLGRGTGVGDTQYF. The CDR3 DNA follows: TGTGCCAGCAGCTTGGGACGTGGGACAGGGGTCGGAGATACGCAGTATTTT.

The chain joins TRBV5-6 to TRBJ2-5; TRBD1 agrees at 7 bases. The CDR3 is 14 residues long. The trim removed 2 bases at V and 5 bases at J, leaving 6 bases unmatched. Germline V lookup: CDR1 SGHDT, CDR2 YYEEEE. The CDR3: CASSFRTGQETQYF. The CDR3, as DNA: TGTGCCAGCAGCTTCCGGACAGGTCAGGAGACCCAGTACTTC. Combining the CDR3 with reference TRBV5-6 and TRBJ2-5 gives the whole variable domain DAGVTQSPTHLIKTRGQQVTLRCSPKSGHDTVSWYQQALGQGPQFIFQYYEEEERQRGNFPDRFSGHQFPNYSSELNVNALLLGDSALYLCASSFRTGQETQYFGPGTRLLVL.

V is TRBV10-3 and J is TRBJ2-3, with 14 bases fitting TRBD2. Germline trimming cut 2 bases from V and 4 bases from J; bases unmatched to any gene: 5. This CDR3 comprises 17 residues. Germline V gene data show CDR1 as ENHRY and CDR2 as SYGVKD. Here the CDR3 reads CAISETGLAGEADTQYF. In DNA form, the CDR3 reads TGTGCCATCAGTGAGACGGGACTAGCGGGAGAGGCAGATACGCAGTATTTT.

The chain uses TRBV18 and TRBJ2-7; TRBD1 might be the D (6 bases). With 0 bases removed from V and 2 bases from J, the gap between germline ends came to 11 bases. CDR1 and CDR2 (germline): KGHSH, LQKENI. The CDR3 runs 15 residues. The CDR3 sequence is CASSPPGTIAYEQYF. The CDR3 nucleotides are TGTGCCAGCTCACCACCCGGGACAATTGCCTACGAGCAGTACTTC.

The V gene is TRBV27, the J gene TRBJ2-1, with 7 bases fitting TRBD1. The V gene's germline CDR1 is MNHEY and CDR2 SMNVEV (reference sequence). The CDR3 runs 11 residues. Trimming removed 5 bases from V and 8 bases from J; junction bases left unmatched: 0. For the CDR3, the DNA is TGTGCCAGCAGTGACAGGGATGAGCAGTTCTTC. Its translation: CASSDRDEQFF.

The chain links TRBV10-3 to TRBJ2-5; D is possibly TRBD2 (6 bases). Trimming pared 10 bases from V and 1 base from J, leaving 16 bases between. In germline, CDR1 is ENHRY, CDR2 SYGVKD. The CDR3 runs to 14 residues. CDR3: CATGRGSGQETQYF. DNA for the CDR3: TGTGCCACGGGACGGGGGAGCGGCCAAGAGACCCAGTACTTC.

This chain links TRBV10-1 with TRBJ2-5, with D tentatively TRBD1 (6 bases). Near its end, the DNA agrees better with TRBJ2-7, so the J call may be wrong. The CDR3 loop spans 13 amino acids. CDR1 and CDR2 from the germline V gene are WNHNN and SYGVQD (reference sequence). CDR3 sequence reads: CASPLDSTYEQYF. The CDR3 DNA reads as TGCGCCAGCCCCTTGGACAGCACTTACGAGCAGTACTTC.

This clone was seen only a few times. The CDR3 bases are TGTGCCAGTAGTATAGATCAAGCTAGCGGGTACAATGAGCAGTTCTTC. Translated, it gives CASSIDQASGYNEQFF. The chain employs TRBV19 and TRBJ2-1, with 8 nucleotides matching TRBD2. The J segment lost 4 bases and the V segment lost 0 bases, leaving 5 bases of the junction unmatched. Per germline, CDR1 LNHDA and CDR2 SQIVND (reference sequence). This CDR3 is built from 16 residues. Full variable domain (remainder filled in from reference TRBV19 and TRBJ2-1): DGGITQSPKYLFRKEGQNVTLSCEQNLNHDAMYWYRQDPGQGLRLIYYSQIVNDFQKGDIAEGYSVSREKKESFPLTVTSAQKNPTAFYLCASSIDQASGYNEQFFGPGTRLTVL.

The V and J genes are TRBV15 and TRBJ2-6; 9 bases line up with TRBD1. J lost 4 bases, V lost 1 base, and 8 bases had no gene match. Germline CDR1 is LNHNV and CDR2 is YYDKDF (reference sequence). This CDR3 is built from 18 residues. CDR3 sequence: CATSRVTGTGSGANVLTF. CDR3 nucleotides: TGTGCCACCAGCAGAGTCACCGGGACAGGGAGCGGGGCCAACGTCCTGACTTTC. Looking up the rest from reference TRBV15 and TRBJ2-6 gives the full variable domain: DAMVIQNPRYQVTQFGKPVTLSCSQTLNHNVMYWYQQKSSQAPKLLFHYYDKDFNNEADTPDNFQSRRPNTSFCFLDIRSPGLGDTAMYLCATSRVTGTGSGANVLTFGAGSRLTVL.

V is TRBV11-2 and J is TRBJ2-1; 8 bases map to TRBD2. Germline V gives CDR1 SGHAT, CDR2 FQNNGV. This CDR3 comprises 16 residues. V dropped 5 bases and J dropped 4; count of bases not matched to a gene: 10. CDR3 in amino acids: CASSPRIASGYNEQFF. The CDR3 coding sequence is TGTGCCAGCAGCCCCCGCATCGCTAGCGGGTACAATGAGCAGTTCTTC. The complete variable domain, with remaining parts taken from reference TRBV11-2 and TRBJ2-1, reads EAGVAQSPRYKIIEKRQSVAFWCNPISGHATLYWYQQILGQGPKLLIQFQNNGVVDDSQLPKDRFSAERLKGVDSTLKIQPAKLEDSAVYLCASSPRIASGYNEQFFGPGTRLTVL.

This clone was recorded only once. The chain is built from TRBV6-1 and TRBJ2-7; perhaps TRBD1 as D (6 bases). The CDR3 loop spans 14 amino acids. With 3 bases removed from V and 6 bases from J, the gap between germline ends came to 15 bases. Germline CDR1 and CDR2: MNHNS and SASEGT. The CDR3 spells CASSDRTQGLEQYF. In DNA form, the CDR3 reads TGTGCCAGCAGTGACAGGACCCAGGGGCTCGAGCAGTACTTC.

The chain employs TRBV27 and TRBJ2-7; the D gene is possibly TRBD2 (5 bases). Germline CDR1 reads MNHEY; CDR2 reads SMNVEV (reference sequence). The germline V and J ends were trimmed by 5 bases and 3 bases, with 17 bases remaining between them. CDR3 length: 15 amino acids. DNA of the CDR3: TGTGCCAGCAGTAAGACGCCTTTGGAGGACTACGAGCAGTACTTC. Translation gives CASSKTPLEDYEQYF.

The chain is built from TRBV7-6 and TRBJ2-7; a weak D match, TRBD1 (5 bases). Germline V gives CDR1 SGHVS, CDR2 FNYEAQ. The CDR3 has 12 amino acids. Trimming stripped 5 bases from V and 5 bases from J, with 10 bases between. The CDR3 here is CASSATGHEQYF. The CDR3 DNA reads as TGTGCCAGCAGCGCAACAGGCCACGAGCAGTACTTC.

V usage is TRBV7-2 and J usage is TRBJ1-1; D is uncertain. Germline-derived CDR1 and CDR2 are SGHTA and FQGNSA. The ends were cut back, 7 bases at V and 0 bases at J, with 15 bases in the middle. CDR3 size: 15 residues. The CDR3 bases are TGTGCCAGCATTATTAGGCTGCGGGTGAACACTGAAGCTTTCTTT. Its protein is CASIIRLRVNTEAFF.

The V call is TRBV5-4, the J call TRBJ2-4; 9 bases fit TRBD2. CDR3 size: 15 residues. The trim removed 0 bases at V and 4 bases at J, leaving 2 bases unmatched. Germline V lookup: CDR1 SGHNT, CDR2 YYREEE (reference sequence). As DNA, the CDR3 is TGTGCCAGCAGCTTGGATCTAGCGGGAAAAAACATTCAGTACTTC. This gives the protein CASSLDLAGKNIQYF.

The chain recombines TRBV7-2 with TRBJ2-1; tentative D call: TRBD2 (6 bases). The CDR3 spans 15 residues. Germline V CDR1 and CDR2: SGHTA, FQGNSA. Trimming took 1 base from V and 2 from J, leaving 9 bases between them. CDR3 region: CASSLGVAAYNEQFF. DNA of the CDR3: TGTGCCAGCAGCTTAGGCGTAGCGGCCTACAATGAGCAGTTCTTC.

The chain is built from TRBV7-2 and TRBJ1-5; D perhaps matches TRBD1 (6 bases). The germline CDR1 and CDR2 sequences are SGHTA and FQGNSA. V was trimmed by 5 bases and J by 1 base, leaving 18 bases between them. There are 17 residues in the CDR3. The CDR3 loop is CASSPAAGGRSNQPQHF. The DNA of the CDR3 is TGTGCCAGCAGCCCCGCTGCGGGGGGCCGAAGCAATCAGCCCCAGCATTTT.

This sequence joins TRBV18 and TRBJ1-2; 7 nucleotides align to TRBD1. Germline V gene lookup returns CDR1 KGHSH and CDR2 LQKENI. The length of the CDR3 is 18 residues. Trimming cost V 2 bases and J 1 base; bases outside gene matches: 13. Here the CDR3 reads CASSPTVQGGSYNYGYTF. CDR3 sequence (DNA): TGTGCCAGCTCACCAACGGTCCAGGGGGGTTCCTATAACTATGGCTACACCTTC.

The rearrangement uses TRBV27 and TRBJ2-7; D might be TRBD2 (7 bases). The CDR3 is 14 amino acids. V lost 3 bases and J 2 bases, leaving 11 bases between the germline ends. The germline V gene has CDR1 MNHEY and CDR2 SMNVEV (reference sequence). CDR3 residues: CASSFRGAAYEQYF. CDR3 in DNA: TGTGCCAGCAGTTTCCGGGGGGCGGCCTACGAGCAGTACTTC.

The rearrangement joins TRBV28 to TRBJ1-2, with 8 nucleotides matching TRBD1. After removal of 6 bases from V and 11 bases from J, the junction contained 11 bases not matched to a gene. The CDR3 is 13 amino acids. The germline gives CDR1 MDHEN, CDR2 SYDVKM. The CDR3 spells CASSPPFDRGYTF. For the CDR3, the DNA is TGTGCCAGCAGCCCACCTTTTGACAGGGGTTACACCTTC.

The V call is TRBV6-6, the J call TRBJ2-5; 7 bases match TRBD1. V lost 2 bases and J lost 4; bases outside the gene matches: 10. Per the germline V gene, CDR1 is MNHNY and CDR2 is SVGAGI (reference sequence). This CDR3 comprises 16 residues. DNA for the CDR3: TGTGCCAGCAGTTACGGCCTTGGGACAGAGAGAGAGACCCAGTACTTC. Protein: CASSYGLGTERETQYF.

The gene calls are TRBV4-2 and TRBJ2-5; 8 bases fit TRBD2. Losses at the gene ends were 2 bases for V and 4 bases for J; bases not matched to a gene: 6. The CDR3 spans 15 residues. Germline assignment: CDR1 LGHNA and CDR2 YNFKEQ. DNA of the CDR3: TGTGCCAGCAGCCAAACTCGGACTAGCCCAGAGACCCAGTACTTC. Translated, it gives CASSQTRTSPETQYF.